This TCR beta chain was sequenced for a study of blood T cell repertoires in COVID-19. About the research overall: Whether acute or convalescent, the COVID-19 samples came from the United States, Italy and Spain. PBMCs, B-cell-depleted T cells, or T cells were the source of the cDNA or gDNA that made up the material.

Enrolled during active infection, Seattle patients were then followed longitudinally. In the authors' workflow: Nucleated cell counts were estimated from reference gene primer amplification. Data came from immunoSEQ multiplex PCR; TCRdb stores just in-frame clones and leaves some out. That table is the source of V, J and clone size, and D and trimming were worked out from the DNA. In the table there are over 75,000 clones, roughly 89% of which are singletons. CDR1 is MNHNS and CDR2 is SASEGT in the germline V gene. Trimming took 0 bases from V and 2 from J, leaving 11 bases between them. The CDR3 extends over 16 amino acids.

This chain connects TRBV6-1 to TRBJ1-5; possibly TRBD1 for D (5 bases). Sample: peripheral blood. This sequence originates from a human donor with COVID-19, enrolled during active disease. The donor label of this sample is uncertain. The CDR3 nucleotides are TGTGCCAGCAGTGAAGCTCGGGGGGAGCGCAATCAGCCCCAGCATTTT. Residues: CASSEARGERNQPQHF.